The clone carrying this T cell receptor (beta chain) was detected only once. This record belongs to a study of blood T cell repertoires in COVID-19. Study overall: The United States, Italy and Spain provided the acute and convalescent COVID-19 samples. PBMCs, B-cell-depleted T cells, or T cells provided the cDNA or gDNA that made up the material.

Germline lookup yields CDR1 SNHLY and CDR2 FYNNEI. V lost 5 bases and J lost 2; bases outside the gene matches: 12. The CDR3 contains 17 residues. The authors' processing: Amplification from reference gene primers served as the basis for estimated nucleated cell counts. TCRdb keeps only in-frame clones here, not all; method: immunoSEQ multiplex PCR. V and J calls and clone size are given by that table; D and trimming were obtained from the DNA. Of about 170,000 clones listed, about 85% are singletons. Patients from Seattle were sampled longitudinally, starting during active infection. The sequence was collected from a man older than 75 with COVID-19, enrolled during active disease. The rearrangement links TRBV2 to TRBJ1-3; 7 positions match TRBD1. The specimen sequenced was peripheral blood. CDR3 sequence reads: CASSPNRGRDTGNTIYF. The CDR3 bases are TGTGCCAGCAGTCCGAACAGGGGAAGAGACACTGGAAACACCATATATTTT.